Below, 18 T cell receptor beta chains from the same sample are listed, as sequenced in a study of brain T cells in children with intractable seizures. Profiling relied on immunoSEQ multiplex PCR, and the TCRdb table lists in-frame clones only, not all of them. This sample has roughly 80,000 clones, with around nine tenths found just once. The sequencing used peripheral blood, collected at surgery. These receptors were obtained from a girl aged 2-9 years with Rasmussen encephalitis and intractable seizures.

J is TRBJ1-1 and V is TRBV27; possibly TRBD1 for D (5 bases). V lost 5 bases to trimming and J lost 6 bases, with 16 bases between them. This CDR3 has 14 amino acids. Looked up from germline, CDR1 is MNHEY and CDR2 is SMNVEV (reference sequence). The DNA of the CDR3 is TGTGCCAGCAGTCGGGGGTTGAGTGGATCTGAAGCTTTCTTT. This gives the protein CASSRGLSGSEAFF.

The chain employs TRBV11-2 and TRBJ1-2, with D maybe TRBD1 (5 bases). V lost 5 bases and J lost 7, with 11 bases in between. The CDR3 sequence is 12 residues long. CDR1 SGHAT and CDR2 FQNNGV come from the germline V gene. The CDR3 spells CASSPTGGGYTF. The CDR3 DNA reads TGTGCCAGCAGCCCTACTGGGGGTGGCTACACCTTC. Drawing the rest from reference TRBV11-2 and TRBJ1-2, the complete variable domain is EAGVAQSPRYKIIEKRQSVAFWCNPISGHATLYWYQQILGQGPKLLIQFQNNGVVDDSQLPKDRFSAERLKGVDSTLKIQPAKLEDSAVYLCASSPTGGGYTFGSGTRLTVV.

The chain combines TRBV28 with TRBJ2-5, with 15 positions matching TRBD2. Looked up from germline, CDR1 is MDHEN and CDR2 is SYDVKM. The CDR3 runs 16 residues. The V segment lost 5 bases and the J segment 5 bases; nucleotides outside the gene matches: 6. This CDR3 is CASSQHGLAGGETQYF. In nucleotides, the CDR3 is TGTGCCAGCAGTCAACATGGACTAGCGGGAGGGGAGACCCAGTACTTC.

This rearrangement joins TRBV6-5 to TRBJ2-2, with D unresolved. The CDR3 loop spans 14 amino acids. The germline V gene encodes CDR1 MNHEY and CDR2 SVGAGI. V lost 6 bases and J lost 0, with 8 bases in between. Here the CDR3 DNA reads TGTGCCAGCAGATTGGAGTCGAACACCGGGGAGCTGTTTTTT. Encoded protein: CASRLESNTGELFF.

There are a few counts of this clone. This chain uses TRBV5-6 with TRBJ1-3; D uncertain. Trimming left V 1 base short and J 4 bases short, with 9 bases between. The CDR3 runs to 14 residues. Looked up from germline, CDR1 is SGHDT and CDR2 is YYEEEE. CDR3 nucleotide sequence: TGTGCCAGCAGCTTGCCGGAAAGGGGAAACACCATATATTTT. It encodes CASSLPERGNTIYF.

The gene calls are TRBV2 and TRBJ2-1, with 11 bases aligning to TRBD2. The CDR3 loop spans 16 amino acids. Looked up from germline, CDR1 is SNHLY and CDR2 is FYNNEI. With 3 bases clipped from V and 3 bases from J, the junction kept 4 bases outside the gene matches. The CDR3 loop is CASSETSGTGYNEQFF. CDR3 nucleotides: TGTGCCAGCAGTGAGACTAGCGGGACGGGCTACAATGAGCAGTTCTTC.

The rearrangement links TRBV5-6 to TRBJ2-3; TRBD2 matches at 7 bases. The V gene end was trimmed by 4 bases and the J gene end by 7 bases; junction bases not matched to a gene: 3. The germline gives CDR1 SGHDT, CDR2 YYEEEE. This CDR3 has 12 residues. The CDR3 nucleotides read TGTGCCAGCAGCCTGACTAGCAATACGCAGTATTTT. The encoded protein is CASSLTSNTQYF.

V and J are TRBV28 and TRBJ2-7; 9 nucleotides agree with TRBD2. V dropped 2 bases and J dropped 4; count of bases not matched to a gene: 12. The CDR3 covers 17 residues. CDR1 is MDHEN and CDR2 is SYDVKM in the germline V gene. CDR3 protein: CASSLESSGVLGYEQYF. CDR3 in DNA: TGTGCCAGCAGTTTAGAGTCTAGCGGGGTTTTAGGGTACGAGCAGTACTTC.

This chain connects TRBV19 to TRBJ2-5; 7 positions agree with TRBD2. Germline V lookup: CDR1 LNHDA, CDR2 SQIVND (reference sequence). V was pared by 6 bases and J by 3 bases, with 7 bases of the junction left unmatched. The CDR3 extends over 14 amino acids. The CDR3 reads CASSQSGAKETQYF. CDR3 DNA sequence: TGTGCCAGTAGCCAGAGCGGGGCCAAAGAGACCCAGTACTTC.

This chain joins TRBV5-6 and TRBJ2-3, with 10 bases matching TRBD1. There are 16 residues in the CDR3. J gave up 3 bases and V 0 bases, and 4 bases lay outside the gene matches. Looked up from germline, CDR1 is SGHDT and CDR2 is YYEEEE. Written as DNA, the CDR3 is TGTGCCAGCAGCTTGGATCGGACAGGGGGTACAGATACGCAGTATTTT. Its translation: CASSLDRTGGTDTQYF. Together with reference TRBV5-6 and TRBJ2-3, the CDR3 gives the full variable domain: DAGVTQSPTHLIKTRGQQVTLRCSPKSGHDTVSWYQQALGQGPQFIFQYYEEEERQRGNFPDRFSGHQFPNYSSELNVNALLLGDSALYLCASSLDRTGGTDTQYFGPGTRLTVL.

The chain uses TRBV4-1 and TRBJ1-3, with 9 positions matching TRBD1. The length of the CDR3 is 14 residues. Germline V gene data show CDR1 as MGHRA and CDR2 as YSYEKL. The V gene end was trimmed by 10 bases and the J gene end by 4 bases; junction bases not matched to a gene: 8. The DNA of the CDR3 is TGCGCCACTGGACAGGGGAGCGACGGAAACACCATATATTTT. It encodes CATGQGSDGNTIYF.

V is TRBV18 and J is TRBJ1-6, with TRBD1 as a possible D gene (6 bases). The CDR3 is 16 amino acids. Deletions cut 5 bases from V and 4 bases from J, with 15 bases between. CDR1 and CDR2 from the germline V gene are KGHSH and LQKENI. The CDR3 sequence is CASSSPGHSYNSPLHF. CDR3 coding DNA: TGTGCCAGCTCATCGCCGGGACATAGTTATAATTCACCCCTCCACTTT.

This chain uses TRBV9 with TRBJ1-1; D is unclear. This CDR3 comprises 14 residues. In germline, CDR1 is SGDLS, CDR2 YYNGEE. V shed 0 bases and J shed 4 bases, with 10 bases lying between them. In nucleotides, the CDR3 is TGTGCCAGCAGCGTAGACGGGGTTAGCACTGAAGCTTTCTTT. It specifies CASSVDGVSTEAFF.

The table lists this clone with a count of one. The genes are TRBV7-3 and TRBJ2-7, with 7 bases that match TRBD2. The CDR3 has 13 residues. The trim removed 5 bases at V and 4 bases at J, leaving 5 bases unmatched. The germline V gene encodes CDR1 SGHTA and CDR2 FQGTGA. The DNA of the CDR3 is TGTGCCAGCAGCCCGCAGGGAGGGTACGAGCAGTACTTC. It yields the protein CASSPQGGYEQYF. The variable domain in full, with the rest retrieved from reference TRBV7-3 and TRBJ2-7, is GAGVSQTPSNKVTEKGKYVELRCDPISGHTALYWYRQSLGQGPEFLIYFQGTGAADDSGLPNDRFFAVRPEGSVSTLKIQRTERGDSAVYLCASSPQGGYEQYFGPGTRLTVT.

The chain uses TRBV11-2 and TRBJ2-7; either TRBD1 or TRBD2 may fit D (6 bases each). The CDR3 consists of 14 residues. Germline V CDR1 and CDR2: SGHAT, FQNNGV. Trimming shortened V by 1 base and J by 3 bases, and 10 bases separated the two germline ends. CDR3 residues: CASSLGGGGYEQYF. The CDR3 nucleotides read TGTGCCAGCAGCTTAGGCGGAGGGGGCTACGAGCAGTACTTC.

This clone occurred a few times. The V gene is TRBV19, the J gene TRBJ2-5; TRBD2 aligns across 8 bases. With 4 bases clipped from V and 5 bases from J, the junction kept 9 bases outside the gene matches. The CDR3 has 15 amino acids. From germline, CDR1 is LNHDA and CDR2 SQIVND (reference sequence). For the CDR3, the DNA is TGTGCCAGTAGTAGGCGGGAGCGGGGGACGGAGACCCAGTACTTC. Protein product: CASSRRERGTETQYF.

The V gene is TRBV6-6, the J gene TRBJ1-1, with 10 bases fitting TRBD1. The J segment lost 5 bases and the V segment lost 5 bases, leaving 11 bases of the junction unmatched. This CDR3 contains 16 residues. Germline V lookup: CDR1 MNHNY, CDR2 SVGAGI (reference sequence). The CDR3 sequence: CASSHPLGTGDTEAFF. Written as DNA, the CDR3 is TGTGCCAGCAGTCACCCACTTGGGACAGGGGATACTGAAGCTTTCTTT.

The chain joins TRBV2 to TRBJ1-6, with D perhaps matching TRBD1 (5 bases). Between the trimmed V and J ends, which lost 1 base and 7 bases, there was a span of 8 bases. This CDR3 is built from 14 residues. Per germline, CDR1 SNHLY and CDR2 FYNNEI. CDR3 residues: CASSEGGGNSPLHF. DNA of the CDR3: TGTGCCAGCAGTGAAGGGGGGGGAAATTCACCCCTCCACTTT. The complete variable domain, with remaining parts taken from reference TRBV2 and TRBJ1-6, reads EPEVTQTPSHQVTQMGQEVILRCVPISNHLYFYWYRQILGQKVEFLVSFYNNEISEKSEIFDDQFSVERPDGSNFTLKIRSTKLEDSAMYFCASSEGGGNSPLHFGNGTRLTVT.